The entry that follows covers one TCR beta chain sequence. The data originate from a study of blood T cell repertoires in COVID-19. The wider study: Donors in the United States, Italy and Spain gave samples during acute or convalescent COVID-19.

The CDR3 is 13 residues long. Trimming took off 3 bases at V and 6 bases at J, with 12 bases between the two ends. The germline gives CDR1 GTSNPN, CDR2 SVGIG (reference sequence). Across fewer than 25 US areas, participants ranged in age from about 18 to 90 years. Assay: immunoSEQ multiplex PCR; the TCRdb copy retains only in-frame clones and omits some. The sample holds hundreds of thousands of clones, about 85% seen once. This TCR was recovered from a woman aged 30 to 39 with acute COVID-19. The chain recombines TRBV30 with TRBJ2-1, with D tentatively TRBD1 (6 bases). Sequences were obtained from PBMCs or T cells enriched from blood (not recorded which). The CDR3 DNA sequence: TGTGCCTGGAGGGGGGCGCCTGGCAATGAGCAGTTCTTC. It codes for CAWRGAPGNEQFF. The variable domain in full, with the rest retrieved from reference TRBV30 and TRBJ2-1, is SQTIHQWPATLVQPVGSPLSLECTVEGTSNPNLYWYRQAAGRGLQLLFYSVGIGQISSEVPQNLSASRPQDRQFILSSKKLLLSDSGFYLCAWRGAPGNEQFFGPGTRLTVL.